A selection of T cell receptor beta chains follows, all from one sample in a study of blood T cells in healthy people across ages. One entry per CDR3 protein, called by TCRdb with MiXCR from the 5' RACE reads. Of more than 500,000 distinct CDR3 sequences listed, about 25% were seen once; the top ten hold approximately 3.3%. Separately, the same data were catalogued under a study of T cells of mothers and their children.

Source material: blood. These receptors originate from a boy between 2 and 10 years old in good health. Both conserved end residues are part of each CDR3. D genes are given only for firm matches. For some rows the clone size is stated as once, few or many, or as a class when expanded; others skip it.

J gene: TRBJ1-1
D gene: NA
V gene: TRBV7-9
clone size: NA
CDR3 DNA: TGTGCCAGCAGCTTCCCGGGACTTAGTAACACTGAAGCTTTCTTT
CDR3 protein: CASSFPGLSNTEAFF

J gene: TRBJ2-5
D gene: NA
V gene: TRBV6-5
clone size: few
CDR3 DNA: TGTGCCAGCAGTTACTCGCCGCAGGGGAGAGAGACCCAGTACTTC
CDR3 protein: CASSYSPQGRETQYF

J gene: TRBJ2-5
D gene: NA
V gene: TRBV5-1
clone size: NA
CDR3 DNA: TGCGCCAGCAGCCTTAGCAAAGAGACCCAGTACTTC
CDR3 protein: CASSLSKETQYF

J gene: TRBJ2-1
D gene: TRBD2
V gene: TRBV11-3
clone size: NA
CDR3 DNA: TGTGCCAGCAGCCATAGCGGGAGGTTTTATGAGCAGTTCTTC
CDR3 protein: CASSHSGRFYEQFF

J gene: TRBJ1-2
D gene: TRBD1
V gene: TRBV15
clone size: NA
CDR3 DNA: TGTGCCACCAGCAGTACAGGGGGCGCCTATGGCTACACCTTC
CDR3 protein: CATSSTGGAYGYTF

J gene: TRBJ2-2
D gene: NA
V gene: TRBV9
clone size: once
CDR3 DNA: TGTGCCAGCAGCTCCTCCTTGGGGGGGGCGCTTGCCGGGGAGCTGTTTTTT
CDR3 protein: CASSSSLGGALAGELFF

J gene: TRBJ2-7
D gene: TRBD2
V gene: TRBV29-1
clone size: NA
CDR3 DNA: TGCAGCGTTGTGACTGACCTAGCGGGGGGTTACGAGCAGTACTTC
CDR3 protein: CSVVTDLAGGYEQYF

J gene: TRBJ2-5
D gene: TRBD2
V gene: TRBV9
clone size: NA
CDR3 DNA: TGTGCCAGCAGCGTAGGGACTAGCGGGGACCTCCGGGAGACCCAGTACTTC
CDR3 protein: CASSVGTSGDLRETQYF

J gene: TRBJ1-2
D gene: NA
V gene: TRBV29-1
clone size: NA
CDR3 DNA: TGCAGCGTTGCATCAGCCCGCTATGGCTACACCTTC
CDR3 protein: CSVASARYGYTF

J gene: TRBJ1-2
D gene: NA
V gene: TRBV12-3/TRBV12-4
clone size: few
CDR3 DNA: TGTGCCAGCAGTCCGCCTTGGGGCTTTAACTATGGCTACACCTTC
CDR3 protein: CASSPPWGFNYGYTF

J gene: TRBJ1-1
D gene: NA
V gene: TRBV30
clone size: NA
CDR3 DNA: TGTGCCTGGGGACAGACCGCGAACACTGAAGCTTTCTTT
CDR3 protein: CAWGQTANTEAFF

J gene: TRBJ2-5
D gene: TRBD1
V gene: TRBV20-1
clone size: NA
CDR3 DNA: TGCAGTGCACTCGACAGGGGGCTAGAGACCCAGTACTTC
CDR3 protein: CSALDRGLETQYF

J gene: TRBJ2-1
D gene: NA
V gene: TRBV20-1
clone size: NA
CDR3 DNA: TGCAGTGCTATAACCGATGAGCAGTTCTTC
CDR3 protein: CSAITDEQFF

J gene: TRBJ2-1
D gene: TRBD2
V gene: TRBV29-1
clone size: NA
CDR3 DNA: TGCAGCGTCAATACGGGACTAGCGGACAATGAGCAGTTCTTC
CDR3 protein: CSVNTGLADNEQFF

J gene: TRBJ1-2
D gene: NA
V gene: TRBV15
clone size: NA
CDR3 DNA: TGTGCCACCAGCAGAGACAAGAGGGGGACGGATGGCTACACCTTC
CDR3 protein: CATSRDKRGTDGYTF

J gene: TRBJ2-2
D gene: NA
V gene: TRBV12-3/TRBV12-4
clone size: few
CDR3 DNA: TGTGCCAGCAGCGCCCTGGGAGCCGGGGAGCTGTTTTTT
CDR3 protein: CASSALGAGELFF

J gene: TRBJ1-1
D gene: NA
V gene: TRBV9
clone size: NA
CDR3 DNA: TGTGCCAGCAGCTCGGACAGCCTGAACACTGAAGCTTTCTTT
CDR3 protein: CASSSDSLNTEAFF

J gene: TRBJ2-7
D gene: TRBD1
V gene: TRBV4-3
clone size: NA
CDR3 DNA: TGCGCCAGCAGCCCTCAACAGGGGAACTACGAGCAGTACTTC
CDR3 protein: CASSPQQGNYEQYF

J gene: TRBJ2-3
D gene: NA
V gene: TRBV7-9
clone size: few
CDR3 DNA: TGTGCCAGCAGCTCTACGGAGGGAACCACAGATACGCAGTATTTT
CDR3 protein: CASSSTEGTTDTQYF

J gene: TRBJ2-7
D gene: NA
V gene: TRBV12-3/TRBV12-4
clone size: few
CDR3 DNA: TGTGCCAGCAGTTCCGTTGGGGGTATATCCTACGAGCAGTACTTC
CDR3 protein: CASSSVGGISYEQYF

J gene: TRBJ1-2
D gene: TRBD1
V gene: TRBV7-2
clone size: NA
CDR3 DNA: TGTGCCAGCAGCTTTTACGACAGGGTGGGTGCTGGCTACACCTTC
CDR3 protein: CASSFYDRVGAGYTF

J gene: TRBJ1-2
D gene: NA
V gene: TRBV5-5
clone size: NA
CDR3 DNA: TGTGCCAGCAGCTTCGGGGGGGCCAACTATGGCTACACCTTC
CDR3 protein: CASSFGGANYGYTF

J gene: TRBJ2-2
D gene: NA
V gene: TRBV13
clone size: many
CDR3 DNA: TGTGCCAGCAGCCCACGACTAGACACCGGGGAGCTGTTTTTT
CDR3 protein: CASSPRLDTGELFF

J gene: TRBJ2-1
D gene: TRBD2
V gene: TRBV14
clone size: few
CDR3 DNA: TGTGCCAGCAGCCCGCGACTAGCGGGGCTAGGGTATGAGCAGTTCTTC
CDR3 protein: CASSPRLAGLGYEQFF

J gene: TRBJ2-5
D gene: TRBD2
V gene: TRBV20-1
clone size: NA
CDR3 DNA: TGCAGTGCGTTAAACCGACTAGCGCAAGAGACCCAGTACTTC
CDR3 protein: CSALNRLAQETQYF

J gene: TRBJ2-4
D gene: NA
V gene: TRBV30
clone size: NA
CDR3 DNA: TGTGCCTGGAGTGTAGAGGGCCCCTCTGGAGCCAAAAACATTCAGTACTTC
CDR3 protein: CAWSVEGPSGAKNIQYF

J gene: TRBJ2-1
D gene: TRBD2
V gene: TRBV24-1
clone size: NA
CDR3 DNA: TGTGCCACCAGTGATAACGGAGCGGGAGGAAGTAATGAGCAGTTCTTC
CDR3 protein: CATSDNGAGGSNEQFF

J gene: TRBJ2-2
D gene: NA
V gene: TRBV12-3/TRBV12-4
clone size: NA
CDR3 DNA: TGTGCCAGCAGTTTTGCGTCGTCCACCGGGGAGCTGTTTTTT
CDR3 protein: CASSFASSTGELFF

J gene: TRBJ2-3
D gene: TRBD2
V gene: TRBV7-2
clone size: few
CDR3 DNA: TGTGCCAGCAGGTCAAGCGGGAGGGAGACAGATACGCAGTATTTT
CDR3 protein: CASRSSGRETDTQYF

J gene: TRBJ2-7
D gene: TRBD2
V gene: TRBV10-3
clone size: many
CDR3 DNA: TGTGCCATCAGTGAGGTCGGCCCTAGCGGGCTGTACGAGCAGTACTTC
CDR3 protein: CAISEVGPSGLYEQYF

J gene: TRBJ2-2
D gene: TRBD2
V gene: TRBV29-1
clone size: few
CDR3 DNA: TGCAGCGTTGCTCCACGGGGGGACACCGGGGAGCTGTTTTTT
CDR3 protein: CSVAPRGDTGELFF

J gene: TRBJ1-1
D gene: TRBD1
V gene: TRBV7-8
clone size: NA
CDR3 DNA: TGTGCCAGCAGCTTAGCCCTGACAGGGAAGAACACTGAAGCTTTCTTT
CDR3 protein: CASSLALTGKNTEAFF

J gene: TRBJ2-1
D gene: TRBD1
V gene: TRBV30
clone size: NA
CDR3 DNA: TGTGCCTCAAAATGGGACAGTCAGGAGCAGTTCTTC
CDR3 protein: CASKWDSQEQFF

J gene: TRBJ2-5
D gene: NA
V gene: TRBV10-3
clone size: NA
CDR3 DNA: TGTGCCATCAGTGAGTCCGGAAGCAGGTCGGGGGAGACCCAGTACTTC
CDR3 protein: CAISESGSRSGETQYF

J gene: TRBJ2-6
D gene: TRBD1
V gene: TRBV29-1
clone size: NA
CDR3 DNA: TGCAGCGTTGAAGATTGGGACAGGGGCTCTGGGGCCAACGTCCTGACTTTC
CDR3 protein: CSVEDWDRGSGANVLTF

J gene: TRBJ1-2
D gene: NA
V gene: TRBV12-3/TRBV12-4
clone size: few
CDR3 DNA: TGTGCCAGCAGTTGGGGTCCCCGTGGCTACACCTTC
CDR3 protein: CASSWGPRGYTF

J gene: TRBJ1-1
D gene: NA
V gene: TRBV7-9
clone size: NA
CDR3 DNA: TGTGCCAGCAGCTTAGTTATTGGGACTCTCAAGGGGACTGAAGCTTTCTTT
CDR3 protein: CASSLVIGTLKGTEAFF

J gene: TRBJ1-2
D gene: NA
V gene: TRBV20-1
clone size: many
CDR3 DNA: TGCAGTGCTCCAGAAGGAAATGTGCATGGCTACACCTTC
CDR3 protein: CSAPEGNVHGYTF

J gene: TRBJ2-4
D gene: NA
V gene: TRBV15
clone size: few
CDR3 DNA: TGTGCCACCAGCAGTAGTAGATACGTAGCCAAAAACATTCAGTACTTC
CDR3 protein: CATSSSRYVAKNIQYF

J gene: TRBJ1-2
D gene: NA
V gene: TRBV7-8
clone size: NA
CDR3 DNA: TGTGCCAGCAGCTTAGACGCCCCACGGAGGGGCTATGGCTACACCTTC
CDR3 protein: CASSLDAPRRGYGYTF